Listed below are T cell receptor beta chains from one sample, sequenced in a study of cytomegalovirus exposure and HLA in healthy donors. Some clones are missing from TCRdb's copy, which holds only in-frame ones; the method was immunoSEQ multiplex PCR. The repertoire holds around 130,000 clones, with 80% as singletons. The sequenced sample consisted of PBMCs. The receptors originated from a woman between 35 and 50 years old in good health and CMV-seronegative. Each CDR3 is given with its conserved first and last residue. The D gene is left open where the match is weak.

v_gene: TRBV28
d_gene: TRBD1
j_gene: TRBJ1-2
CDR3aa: CASYPQRTGHGYTF

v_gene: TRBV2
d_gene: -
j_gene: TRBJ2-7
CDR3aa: CASSESGRSYEQYF

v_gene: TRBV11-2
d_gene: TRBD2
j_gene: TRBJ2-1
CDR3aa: CASSLARTSGSYNEQFF

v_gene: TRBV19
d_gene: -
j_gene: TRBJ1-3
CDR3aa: CASSRGAGNTIYF

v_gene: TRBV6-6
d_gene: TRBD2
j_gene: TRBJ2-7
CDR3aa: CASSPRGVVSYEQYF

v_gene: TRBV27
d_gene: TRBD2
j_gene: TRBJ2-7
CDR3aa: CASSPGQRGRAREQYF

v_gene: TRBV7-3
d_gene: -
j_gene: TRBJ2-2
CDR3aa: CASSLGTGELFF

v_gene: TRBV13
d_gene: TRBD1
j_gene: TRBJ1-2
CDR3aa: CASSLGRQGGYGYTF

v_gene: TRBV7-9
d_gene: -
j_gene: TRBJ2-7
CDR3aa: CASSPRDWVEQYF

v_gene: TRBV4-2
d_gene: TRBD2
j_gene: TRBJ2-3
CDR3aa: CASSQWWEGRDTQYF